These 7 T cell receptor beta chains were sequenced from one sample in a study of cytomegalovirus exposure and HLA in healthy donors. The PCR contained 60 Vbeta and 13 Jbeta primers. Libraries were prepared by immunoSEQ multiplex PCR; TCRdb keeps only in-frame clonotypes and omits some of them. The data hold 200,000 to 250,000 clones, with 85% observed a single time. The sequencing sample was made of PBMCs. The origin of the receptors is a human donor in good health.

CDR3 amino acids: CASSLYGDRGPDTQYF. Here the CDR3 DNA reads TGTGCCAGCAGCTTATATGGGGACAGGGGACCAGATACGCAGTATTTT. V usage is TRBV7-3 and J usage is TRBJ2-3; 10 bases map to TRBD1. The CDR3 is 16 residues long. The germline V gene has CDR1 SGHTA and CDR2 FQGTGA. Germline trimming cut 2 bases from V and 4 bases from J; bases unmatched to any gene: 6.

About this clone itself: At one boundary the junction diverges from the germline segment, which might be a read error. The gene calls are TRBV28 and TRBJ2-3, with 7 bases that match TRBD1. The CDR3 is made up of 15 amino acids. CDR1 is MDHEN and CDR2 is SYDVKM in the germline V gene. The CDR3 DNA follows: TGTGCCAGCATTTTAGGACAGGTGAGCACAGATACGCAGTATTTT. It yields the protein CASILGQVSTDTQYF.

The V call is TRBV10-1, the J call TRBJ2-7; unclear D gene. Germline V gene lookup returns CDR1 WNHNN and CDR2 SYGVQD (reference sequence). With 8 bases removed from V and 4 bases from J, the gap between germline ends came to 9 bases. This CDR3 region has 11 residues. This chain's CDR3 is CASGPIYEQYF. The CDR3 nucleotides read TGCGCCAGCGGGCCTATTTACGAGCAGTACTTC.

This clone occurred once. This CDR3 is CASSLQGWETQYF. DNA for the CDR3: TGTGCCAGCAGCTTACAGGGTTGGGAGACCCAGTACTTC. The chain carries TRBV5-8 and TRBJ2-5, with D perhaps matching TRBD1 (6 bases). The CDR3 length is 13 residues. Trimming took off 2 bases at V and 5 bases at J, with 10 bases between the two ends. In germline, CDR1 is SGHTS, CDR2 YDEGEE.

The chain employs TRBV6-6 and TRBJ2-5, with a possible D match to TRBD1 (6 bases). CDR1 is MNHNY, CDR2 SVGAGI, per germline (reference sequence). CDR3 length equals 15 residues. The V end was cut by 6 bases, the J end by 2 bases, with 16 bases between. The CDR3 nucleotides are TGTGCCAGCAGCAACAGGGCTGTCGGACAAGAGACCCAGTACTTC. It codes for CASSNRAVGQETQYF.

CDR3 sequence reads: CASEWGQGTDEQFF. The CDR3 coding sequence is TGTGCCAGCGAGTGGGGACAGGGAACAGATGAGCAGTTCTTC. The chain is built from TRBV2 and TRBJ2-1, with 9 bases matching TRBD1. J gave up 8 bases and V 8 bases, and 10 bases lay outside the gene matches. The V gene's germline CDR1 is SNHLY and CDR2 FYNNEI. The length of the CDR3 is 14 residues.

This chain joins TRBV7-8 and TRBJ1-1; TRBD1 is a possible D gene (5 bases). With 1 base removed from V and 3 bases from J, the gap between germline ends came to 18 bases. The CDR3 is 17 amino acids. Germline V gene lookup returns CDR1 SGHVS and CDR2 FQNEAQ. Written as DNA, the CDR3 is TGTGCCAGCAGCTTAGACGATGCGGGGCCGAGGGACACTGAAGCTTTCTTT. It yields the protein CASSLDDAGPRDTEAFF.